The 18 T cell receptor beta chains below all came from one sample that was sequenced in a study of technical replicates of blood from a few donors. TCRdb keeps only in-frame clones here, not all; method: immunoSEQ multiplex PCR. Of about 72,000 clones listed, roughly 90% are singletons. The sample taken for sequencing was T cells isolated from PBMCs. The origin of the receptors is a human donor in good health.

The rearrangement uses TRBV15 and TRBJ1-1; D ambiguous. Trimming stripped 0 bases from V and 3 bases from J, with 17 bases between. From germline, CDR1 is LNHNV and CDR2 YYDKDF (reference sequence). The CDR3 loop spans 17 amino acids. CDR3 in DNA: TGTGCCACCAGCAGAGAGCGCGCCTGGTGGGCATACACTGAAGCTTTCTTT. It encodes CATSRERAWWAYTEAFF. The full variable domain, in which reference TRBV15 and TRBJ1-1 provide the parts outside the CDR3, is DAMVIQNPRYQVTQFGKPVTLSCSQTLNHNVMYWYQQKSSQAPKLLFHYYDKDFNNEADTPDNFQSRRPNTSFCFLDIRSPGLGDTAMYLCATSRERAWWAYTEAFFGQGTRLTVV.

This sequence joins TRBV15 and TRBJ1-2; 9 bases line up with TRBD1. The junction had 12 bases not matched to a gene; V was cut back by 5 bases and J by 5 bases. The V gene's germline CDR1 is LNHNV and CDR2 YYDKDF (reference sequence). The CDR3 totals 16 residues. The CDR3 nucleotides are TGTGCCACCAGCCCCCGGGACAGGGAAGGTCTTTATGGCTACACCTTC. Its translation is CATSPRDREGLYGYTF.

About this clone itself: The junction differs from germline at one of its ends, possibly a read error. V gene TRBV11-3 combines with J gene TRBJ2-3; TRBD2 agrees at 9 bases. The CDR3 spans 14 residues. CDR1 is SGHNT and CDR2 is YENEEA in the germline V gene. The CDR3 DNA reads as TGTGCCAGCAGCCTCGGGACTAGCAGAGATACGCAGTATTTT. This codes for CASSLGTSRDTQYF. The full variable domain, completed using reference TRBV11-3 and TRBJ2-3, is EAGVVQSPRYKIIEKKQPVAFWCNPISGHNTLYWYLQNLGQGPELLIRYENEEAVDDSQLPKDRFSAERLKGVDSTLKIQPAELGDSAVYLCASSLGTSRDTQYFGPGTRLTVL.

This clone appeared once. The J gene is TRBJ2-7, the V gene TRBV7-2; 12 bases line up with TRBD2. CDR3 length: 14 residues. The germline gives CDR1 SGHTA, CDR2 FQGNSA. V was clipped by 1 base and J by 7 bases; unmatched bases: 2. The CDR3 protein is CASSLGLAGEEQYF. The CDR3 nucleotides read TGTGCCAGCAGCTTAGGACTAGCGGGAGAAGAGCAGTACTTC.

The rearrangement links TRBV10-3 to TRBJ2-2; TRBD2 matches at 11 bases. The CDR3 contains 16 residues. Losses at the gene ends were 3 bases for V and 4 bases for J; bases not matched to a gene: 4. Per germline, CDR1 ENHRY and CDR2 SYGVKD. The CDR3 loop reads CAISDTSGSVTGELFF. The CDR3 nucleotides read TGTGCCATCAGTGACACTAGCGGGAGTGTCACCGGGGAGCTGTTTTTT.

J is TRBJ2-1 and V is TRBV6-5; tentatively, D is TRBD2 (5 bases). The CDR3 totals 13 residues. V gave up 0 bases and J gave up 10 bases, with 10 bases separating them. Germline V gives CDR1 MNHEY, CDR2 SVGAGI. CDR3 sequence: CASSYSLSGEQFF. CDR3 nucleotides: TGTGCCAGCAGTTACTCGCTAAGCGGCGAGCAGTTCTTC.

This clone was observed a few times. The chain is built from TRBV7-2 and TRBJ1-5, with no clear D. The V gene's germline CDR1 is SGHTA and CDR2 FQGNSA. The ends were cut back, 1 base at V and 3 bases at J, with 10 bases in the middle. The CDR3 runs 15 residues. The CDR3 nucleotides read TGTGCCAGCAGCTTAGACAGCACCTTCAATCAGCCCCAGCATTTT. Its protein product is CASSLDSTFNQPQHF.

The chain is built from TRBV6-5 and TRBJ2-7; 11 nucleotides match TRBD2. The CDR3 length is 15 residues. V dropped 10 bases and J dropped 3; count of bases not matched to a gene: 11. Germline CDR1 MNHEY, CDR2 SVGAGI. The CDR3, as DNA: TGTGCCACCACTTCGGGACTAGCGGATAACTACGAGCAGTACTTC. Encoded protein: CATTSGLADNYEQYF.

The chain uses TRBV4-1 and TRBJ2-7; 10 nucleotides line up with TRBD1. CDR1 is MGHRA and CDR2 is YSYEKL in the germline V gene. This CDR3 contains 15 residues. Trimming cost V 5 bases and J 4 bases; bases outside gene matches: 8. CDR3 DNA: TGCGCCAGCAGCGGGCCGGGACAGGGGTCTTACGAGCAGTACTTC. This translates into CASSGPGQGSYEQYF.

The rearrangement joins TRBV9 to TRBJ2-1; D is possibly TRBD1 (6 bases). V was shortened by 4 bases and J by 8 bases, with 16 bases between the two germline ends. Germline V gene data show CDR1 as SGDLS and CDR2 as YYNGEE. There are 14 residues in the CDR3. This CDR3 reads CASSLRGGWDEQFF. The CDR3 nucleotides are TGTGCCAGCAGCCTCCGAGGGGGTTGGGATGAGCAGTTCTTC. Looking up the rest from reference TRBV9 and TRBJ2-1 gives the full variable domain: DSGVTQTPKHLITATGQRVTLRCSPRSGDLSVYWYQQSLDQGLQFLIQYYNGEERAKGNILERFSAQQFPDLHSELNLSSLELGDSALYFCASSLRGGWDEQFFGPGTRLTVL.

The chain recombines TRBV15 with TRBJ2-3; the match to TRBD2 covers 8 bases. The CDR3 spans 15 residues. Trimming took 6 bases from V and 0 from J; bases not matched to a gene: 5. Germline V gene sequence: CDR1 LNHNV, CDR2 YYDKDF (reference sequence). The chain's CDR3 is CATSPGGPSTDTQYF. The CDR3 DNA reads as TGTGCCACCAGTCCGGGAGGGCCCAGCACAGATACGCAGTATTTT.

V gene TRBV6-5 combines with J gene TRBJ1-4; TRBD1 agrees at 8 bases. This CDR3 has 15 amino acids. The J segment lost 7 bases and the V segment lost 6 bases, leaving 10 bases of the junction unmatched. Per germline, CDR1 MNHEY and CDR2 SVGAGI. CDR3 bases: TGTGCCAGCAGGCCCCCGGGACAGGTTGCTGAAAAACTGTTTTTT. It codes for CASRPPGQVAEKLFF.

The rearrangement joins TRBV21-1 to TRBJ1-5. TRBV21-1 is listed as a pseudogene. This CDR3 is built from 10 residues. In DNA, the CDR3 is TGTGCCAGCAGCGGACAAGCGGGGCATTTT. It translates to CASSGQAGHF.

The rearrangement uses TRBV7-2 and TRBJ2-3; D gene uncertain. The CDR3 spans 12 residues. CDR1 is SGHTA and CDR2 is FQGNSA in the germline V gene. V lost 6 bases, J lost 2 bases, and 6 bases lay in between. The CDR3 DNA is TGTGCCAGCAGTTACTCCACAGATACGCAGTATTTT. As protein: CASSYSTDTQYF.

The chain uses TRBV29-1 and TRBJ1-5; no clear D. In germline, CDR1 is SQVTM, CDR2 ANQGSEA. Trimming removed 6 bases from V and 4 bases from J, with 16 bases in between. CDR3 size: 14 residues. CDR3 protein: CSVAPATNNQPQHF. The CDR3 DNA reads TGCAGCGTGGCCCCCGCGACAAATAATCAGCCCCAGCATTTT. The complete variable domain, with remaining parts taken from reference TRBV29-1 and TRBJ1-5, reads SAVISQKPSRDICQRGTSLTIQCQVDSQVTMMFWYRQQPGQSLTLIATANQGSEATYESGFVIDKFPISRPNLTFSTLTVSNMSPEDSSIYLCSVAPATNNQPQHFGDGTRLSIL.

This clone was found once. The J gene is TRBJ1-1, the V gene TRBV18, with a tentative D call TRBD1 (5 bases). With 0 bases removed from V and 4 bases from J, the gap between germline ends came to 9 bases. This CDR3 spans 14 amino acids. CDR1 and CDR2 (germline): KGHSH, LQKENI. CDR3 nucleotides: TGTGCCAGCTCACCACCGGGGGGGAGCACTGAAGCTTTCTTT. This codes for CASSPPGGSTEAFF.

In this sample, this clone turned up a few times. The chain couples TRBV30 to TRBJ2-2; 7 positions match TRBD2. The CDR3 consists of 18 residues. The V segment lost 0 bases and the J segment 2 bases; nucleotides outside the gene matches: 12. The germline gives CDR1 GTSNPN, CDR2 SVGIG (reference sequence). For the CDR3, the DNA is TGTGCCTGGAGTGTAGGCATGGGAGCGGGACTTAACACCGGGGAGCTGTTTTTT. Its protein is CAWSVGMGAGLNTGELFF. The full variable domain, completed using reference TRBV30 and TRBJ2-2, is SQTIHQWPATLVQPVGSPLSLECTVEGTSNPNLYWYRQAAGRGLQLLFYSVGIGQISSEVPQNLSASRPQDRQFILSSKKLLLSDSGFYLCAWSVGMGAGLNTGELFFGEGSRLTVL.

This rearrangement joins TRBV5-1 to TRBJ2-1; tentative D call: TRBD1 (6 bases). CDR1 is SGHRS, CDR2 YFSETQ, per germline. The CDR3 extends over 15 amino acids. V was shortened by 1 base and J by 10 bases, with 18 bases between the two germline ends. The chain's CDR3 is CASSLLPGGDREQFF. The CDR3 region has the DNA TGCGCCAGCAGCTTGTTACCTGGGGGCGATCGGGAGCAGTTCTTC.